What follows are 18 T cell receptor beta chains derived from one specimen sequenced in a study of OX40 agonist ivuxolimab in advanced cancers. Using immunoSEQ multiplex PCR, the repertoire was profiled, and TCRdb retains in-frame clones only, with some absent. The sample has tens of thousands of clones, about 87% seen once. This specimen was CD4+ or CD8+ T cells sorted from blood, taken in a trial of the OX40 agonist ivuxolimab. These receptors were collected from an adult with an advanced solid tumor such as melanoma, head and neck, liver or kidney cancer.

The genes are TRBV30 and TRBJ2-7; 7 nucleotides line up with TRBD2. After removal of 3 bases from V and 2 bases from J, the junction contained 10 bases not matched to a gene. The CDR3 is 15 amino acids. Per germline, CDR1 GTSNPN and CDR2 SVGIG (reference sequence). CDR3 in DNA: TGTGCCTGGAGCCCCCTAGTCAGCGGGACCTACGAGCAGTACTTC. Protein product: CAWSPLVSGTYEQYF.

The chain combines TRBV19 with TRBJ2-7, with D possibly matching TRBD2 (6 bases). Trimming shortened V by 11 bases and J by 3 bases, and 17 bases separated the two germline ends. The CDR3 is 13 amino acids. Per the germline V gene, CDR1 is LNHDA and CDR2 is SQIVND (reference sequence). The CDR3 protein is CAVGGRGNYEQYF. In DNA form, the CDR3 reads TGTGCCGTGGGGGGACGGGGGAACTACGAGCAGTACTTC.

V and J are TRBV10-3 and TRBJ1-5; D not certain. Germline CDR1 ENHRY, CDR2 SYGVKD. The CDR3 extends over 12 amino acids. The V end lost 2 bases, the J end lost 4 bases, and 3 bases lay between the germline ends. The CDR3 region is CAISEPNQPQHF. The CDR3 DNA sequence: TGTGCCATCAGTGAGCCGAATCAGCCCCAGCATTTT.

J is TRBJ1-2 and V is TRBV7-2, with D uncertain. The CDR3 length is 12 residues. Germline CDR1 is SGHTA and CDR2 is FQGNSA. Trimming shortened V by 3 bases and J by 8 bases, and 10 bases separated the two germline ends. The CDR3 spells CASSFPGGGYTF. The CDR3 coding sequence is TGTGCCAGCAGCTTTCCTGGAGGAGGCTACACCTTC. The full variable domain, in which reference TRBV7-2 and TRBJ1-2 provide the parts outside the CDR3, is GAGVSQSPSNKVTEKGKDVELRCDPISGHTALYWYRQSLGQGLEFLIYFQGNSAPDKSGLPSDRFSAERTGGSVSTLTIQRTQQEDSAVYLCASSFPGGGYTFGSGTRLTVV.

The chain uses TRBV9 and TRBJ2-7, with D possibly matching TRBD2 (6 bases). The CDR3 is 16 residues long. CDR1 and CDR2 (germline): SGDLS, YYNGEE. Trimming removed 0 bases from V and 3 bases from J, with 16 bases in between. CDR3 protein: CASSVGGAGRVYEQYF. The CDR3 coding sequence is TGTGCCAGCAGCGTAGGTGGTGCGGGGCGGGTCTACGAGCAGTACTTC.

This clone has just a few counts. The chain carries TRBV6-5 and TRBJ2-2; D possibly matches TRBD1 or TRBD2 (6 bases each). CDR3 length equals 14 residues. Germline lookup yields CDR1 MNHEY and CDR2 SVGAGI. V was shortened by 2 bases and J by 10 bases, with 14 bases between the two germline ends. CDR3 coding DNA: TGTGCCAGCAGTTACATCGGGGGCGAGGAGGAGCTGTTTTTT. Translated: CASSYIGGEEELFF.

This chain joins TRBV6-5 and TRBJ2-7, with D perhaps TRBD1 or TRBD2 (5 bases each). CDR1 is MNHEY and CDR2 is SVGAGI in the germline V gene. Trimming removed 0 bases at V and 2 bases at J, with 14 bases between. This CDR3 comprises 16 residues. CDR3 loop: CASSYSLPGTTYEQYF. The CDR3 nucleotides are TGTGCCAGCAGTTACTCGCTTCCAGGGACGACCTACGAGCAGTACTTC.

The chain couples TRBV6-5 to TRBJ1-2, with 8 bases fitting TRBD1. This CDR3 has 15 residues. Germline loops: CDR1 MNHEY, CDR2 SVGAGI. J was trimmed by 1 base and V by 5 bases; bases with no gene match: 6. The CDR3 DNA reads TGTGCCAGCAGTCGAGGGACAGGATATAACTATGGCTACACCTTC. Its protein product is CASSRGTGYNYGYTF.

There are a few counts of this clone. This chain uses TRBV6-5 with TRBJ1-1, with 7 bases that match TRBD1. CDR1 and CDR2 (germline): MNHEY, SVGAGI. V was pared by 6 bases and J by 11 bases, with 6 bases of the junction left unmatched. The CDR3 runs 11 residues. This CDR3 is CASSFGQDAFF. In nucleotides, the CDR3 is TGTGCCAGCAGCTTTGGACAGGACGCTTTCTTT.

CDR3 sequence: CASSMGSYNEQFF. As DNA, the CDR3 is TGTGCCAGCAGTATGGGCTCTTACAATGAGCAGTTCTTC. This sequence joins TRBV2 and TRBJ2-1; D is uncertain. Germline lookup yields CDR1 SNHLY and CDR2 FYNNEI. The CDR3 is made up of 13 amino acids. Trimming cost V 5 bases and J 4 bases, with 9 bases left between them.

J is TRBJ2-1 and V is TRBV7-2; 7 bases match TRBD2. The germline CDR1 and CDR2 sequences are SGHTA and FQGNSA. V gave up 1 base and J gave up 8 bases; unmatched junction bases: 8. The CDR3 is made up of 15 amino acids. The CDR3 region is CASSLELLASDEQFF. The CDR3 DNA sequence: TGTGCCAGCAGCTTAGAGTTACTAGCGTCAGATGAGCAGTTCTTC.

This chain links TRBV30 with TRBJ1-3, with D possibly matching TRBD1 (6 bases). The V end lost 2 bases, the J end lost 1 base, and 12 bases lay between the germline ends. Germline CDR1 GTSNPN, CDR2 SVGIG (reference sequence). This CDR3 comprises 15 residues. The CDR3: CAWSSTGSSGNTIYF. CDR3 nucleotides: TGTGCCTGGAGTTCGACAGGAAGTTCTGGAAACACCATATATTTT.

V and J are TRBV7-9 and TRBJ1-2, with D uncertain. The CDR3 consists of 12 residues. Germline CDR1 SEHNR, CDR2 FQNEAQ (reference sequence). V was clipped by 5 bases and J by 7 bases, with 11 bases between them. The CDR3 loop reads CASSISEGGYTF. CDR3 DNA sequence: TGTGCCAGCAGCATATCTGAAGGTGGCTACACCTTC.

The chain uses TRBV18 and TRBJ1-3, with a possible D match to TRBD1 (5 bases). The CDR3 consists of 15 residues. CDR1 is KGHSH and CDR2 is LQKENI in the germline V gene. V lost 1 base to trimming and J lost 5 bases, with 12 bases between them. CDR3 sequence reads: CASSPLSRERNTIYF. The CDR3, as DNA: TGTGCCAGCTCACCACTATCCAGGGAGAGAAACACCATATATTTT. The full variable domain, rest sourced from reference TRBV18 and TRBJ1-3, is NAGVMQNPRHLVRRRGQEARLRCSPMKGHSHVYWYRQLPEEGLKFMVYLQKENIIDESGMPKERFSAEFPKEGPSILRIQQVVRGDSAAYFCASSPLSRERNTIYFGEGSWLTVV.

The CDR3 region has the DNA TGTGCCACGCGGACGGATACCTACACCTTC. Encoded protein: CATRTDTYTF. This chain connects TRBV10-3 to TRBJ1-2; no firm D call. V gave up 10 bases and J gave up 10 bases, with 13 bases separating them. The CDR3 has 10 amino acids. Germline-derived CDR1 and CDR2 are ENHRY and SYGVKD.

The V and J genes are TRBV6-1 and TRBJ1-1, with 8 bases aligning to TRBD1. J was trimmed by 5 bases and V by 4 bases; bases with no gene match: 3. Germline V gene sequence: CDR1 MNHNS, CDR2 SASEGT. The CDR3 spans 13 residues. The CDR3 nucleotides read TGTGCCAGCAGTGCAACAGGGGGAACTGAAGCTTTCTTT. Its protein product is CASSATGGTEAFF.

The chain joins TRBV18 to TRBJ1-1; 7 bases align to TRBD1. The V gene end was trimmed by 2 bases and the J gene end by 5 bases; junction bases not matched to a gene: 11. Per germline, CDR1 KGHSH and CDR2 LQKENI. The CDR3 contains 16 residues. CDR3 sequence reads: CASSPGGGRRETEAFF. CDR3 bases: TGTGCCAGCTCACCAGGAGGGGGCCGGAGGGAGACTGAAGCTTTCTTT.

CDR3 amino acids: CASNQGVERGYTF. CDR3 DNA: TGTGCCAGTAACCAGGGAGTCGAGCGCGGCTACACCTTC. The V and J genes are TRBV19 and TRBJ1-2; the D gene is possibly TRBD1 (5 bases). The CDR3 is made up of 13 amino acids. Germline V gene lookup returns CDR1 LNHDA and CDR2 SQIVND (reference sequence). V gave up 7 bases and J gave up 8 bases, with 17 bases separating them.